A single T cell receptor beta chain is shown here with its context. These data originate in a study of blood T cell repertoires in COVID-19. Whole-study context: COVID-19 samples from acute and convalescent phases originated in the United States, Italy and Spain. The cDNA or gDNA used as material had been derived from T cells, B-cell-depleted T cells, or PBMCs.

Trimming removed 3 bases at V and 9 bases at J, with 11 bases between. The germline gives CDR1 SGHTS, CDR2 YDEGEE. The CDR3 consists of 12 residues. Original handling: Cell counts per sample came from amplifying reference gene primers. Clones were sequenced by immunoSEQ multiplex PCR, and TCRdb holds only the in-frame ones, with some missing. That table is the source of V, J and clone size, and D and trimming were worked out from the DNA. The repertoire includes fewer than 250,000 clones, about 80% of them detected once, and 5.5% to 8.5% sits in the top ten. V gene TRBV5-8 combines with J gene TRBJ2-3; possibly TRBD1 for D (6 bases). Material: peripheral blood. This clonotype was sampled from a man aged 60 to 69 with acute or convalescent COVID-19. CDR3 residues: CASSWGRGTQYF. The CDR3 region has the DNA TGTGCCAGCAGCTGGGGGCGAGGGACGCAGTATTTT.